These T cell receptor beta chains were read from a single sample in a study of CD8+CD57+ T cells in acquired aplastic anemia. A single record per CDR3 protein comes from TCRdb applying MiXCR to the reads. The sample includes about 190,000 distinct CDR3 sequences, around half of them seen just once. Input material: sorted CD4+, CD8+, or CD8+CD57+ T cells (not recorded which) from PBMCs. These receptors all come from a human donor with aplastic anemia. CDR3s include the opening cysteine and the closing phenylalanine or tryptophan. The D gene is left open where the match is weak. Rows may omit the clone size; those that give it use once, few, many or a size class.

>TRBV7-2|TRBJ2-7|-|many
CASSPSRDVIYEQYF
TGTGCCAGCAGCCCTTCGAGAGACGTAATCTACGAGCAGTACTTC
>TRBV2|TRBJ2-1|TRBD1|few
CASSGKGTGSPVEQFF
TGTGCCAGCAGTGGGAAGGGGACAGGGTCTCCTGTTGAGCAGTTCTTC
>TRBV20-1|TRBJ2-7|TRBD2|many
CSARTSGGSYEQYF
TGCAGTGCTAGAACTAGCGGGGGGTCCTACGAGCAGTACTTC
>TRBV20-1|TRBJ2-2|TRBD2|many
CSAPASGRGGGELFF
TGCAGTGCCCCAGCTAGCGGAAGAGGTGGCGGGGAGCTGTTTTTT
>TRBV11-2|TRBJ2-5|-|-
CASSSQRQETQYF
TGTGCCAGCAGCTCACAGAGACAAGAGACCCAGTACTTC
>TRBV24-1|TRBJ2-1|-|-
CATSEGDEQFF
TGTGCCACCAGTGAGGGGGATGAGCAGTTCTTC
>TRBV29-1|TRBJ1-1|-|-
CSGRTSGLEGSTEAFF
TGCAGCGGAAGGACTAGCGGACTAGAGGGGAGCACTGAAGCTTTCTTT
>TRBV19|TRBJ2-2|-|-
CASNGGELFF
TGTGCCAGTAACGGGGGGGAGCTGTTTTTT
>TRBV6-1|TRBJ1-2|-|many
CASSERGNYGYTF
TGTGCCAGCAGTGAAAGGGGGAACTATGGCTACACCTTC
>TRBV10-3|TRBJ1-2|-|-
CAIRGGGAYGYTF
TGTGCCATCAGAGGGGGAGGGGCCTATGGCTACACCTTC
>TRBV24-1|TRBJ1-1|-|few
CATSDWKRGTEAFF
TGTGCCACCAGTGATTGGAAACGGGGCACTGAAGCTTTCTTT
>TRBV18|TRBJ2-7|-|few
CASSPDLGRYEQYF
TGTGCCAGCTCACCAGATCTGGGGAGATACGAGCAGTACTTC
>TRBV11-1|TRBJ2-1|TRBD2|-
CASSLGTSWKNEQFF
TGTGCCAGCAGCTTAGGGACTAGCTGGAAGAATGAGCAGTTCTTC
>TRBV15|TRBJ2-7|-|once
CATSRSRSEQYF
TGTGCCACCAGCAGATCCAGGAGCGAGCAGTACTTC
>TRBV7-9|TRBJ2-7|TRBD1|once
CASSIGQGAEEQYF
TGTGCCAGCAGCATAGGACAGGGGGCAGAAGAGCAGTACTTC
>TRBV10-3|TRBJ2-2|-|-
CAVTGLDTGELFF
TGTGCCGTGACGGGGCTGGACACCGGGGAGCTGTTTTTT
>TRBV6-6|TRBJ1-1|-|-
CASSYSFGAGMNTEAFF
TGTGCCAGCAGTTACTCTTTCGGGGCAGGCATGAACACTGAAGCTTTCTTT
>TRBV29-1|TRBJ1-3|-|-
CSVERGNTIYF
TGCAGCGTTGAAAGGGGAAACACCATATATTTT
>TRBV15|TRBJ1-2|TRBD1|few
CATSRVQGQGYGYTF
TGTGCCACCAGCAGAGTTCAGGGACAGGGGTATGGCTACACCTTC
>TRBV29-1|TRBJ2-1|-|-
CSVDDNEQFF
TGCAGCGTTGACGACAATGAGCAGTTCTTC
>TRBV20-1|TRBJ2-7|-|once
CSARDYYEQYF
TGCAGTGCTAGAGACTACTACGAGCAGTACTTC
>TRBV15|TRBJ1-2|-|once
CATSRDVGNYGYTF
TGTGCCACCAGCAGAGATGTAGGGAACTATGGCTACACCTTC
>TRBV9|TRBJ2-1|TRBD2|many
CASSGTLAGEQFF
TGTGCCAGCAGCGGAACCCTAGCGGGAGAACAGTTCTTC
>TRBV12-3/TRBV12-4|TRBJ2-1|-|-
CASRLQGGDYNEQFF
TGTGCCAGCAGATTACAGGGGGGGGACTACAATGAGCAGTTCTTC
>TRBV9|TRBJ2-5|-|few
CAHRQGQETQYF
TGTGCCCACCGACAAGGGCAAGAGACCCAGTACTTC
>TRBV19|TRBJ1-1|-|many
CASSPRSHSEAFF
TGTGCCAGTAGTCCCCGGTCTCACAGTGAAGCTTTCTTT
>TRBV29-1|TRBJ1-5|TRBD1|many
CSVVIQGAGNQPQHF
TGCAGCGTTGTCATTCAGGGGGCTGGCAATCAGCCCCAGCATTTT
>TRBV19|TRBJ2-4|-|-
CASSIASGKNIQYF
TGTGCCAGTAGTATAGCGAGTGGGAAAAACATTCAGTACTTC
>TRBV12-3/TRBV12-4|TRBJ2-3|-|many
CASRKQGTDTQYF
TGTGCCAGCAGGAAACAGGGCACAGATACGCAGTATTTT
>TRBV29-1|TRBJ2-7|-|few
CSALVTFQEQYF
TGCAGCGCCCTGGTGACATTCCAGGAGCAGTACTTC
>TRBV5-6|TRBJ1-6|-|few
CASSLRQGYSPLHF
TGTGCCAGCAGCTTGAGGCAGGGCTATTCACCCCTCCACTTT
>TRBV24-1|TRBJ2-7|-|-
CATSEQGNEQYF
TGTGCCACCAGTGAGCAGGGCAATGAGCAGTACTTC
>TRBV6-2/TRBV6-3|TRBJ2-3|TRBD2|-
CASSYSNAAGGPTDTQYF
TGTGCCAGCAGTTACTCGAACGCTGCGGGAGGGCCGACAGATACGCAGTATTTT
>TRBV19|TRBJ2-4|-|-
CASSIRRGRGTSLAKNIQYF
TGTGCCAGTAGTATCAGGCGGGGCAGGGGAACTTCTCTAGCCAAAAACATTCAGTACTTC
>TRBV10-3|TRBJ2-3|TRBD2|-
CAIFSGRLDTQYF
TGTGCCATTTTTAGCGGGAGGCTAGATACGCAGTATTTT
>TRBV20-1|TRBJ2-7|-|few
CSAQRDPASSYEQYF
TGCAGTGCGCAAAGGGACCCTGCAAGCTCCTACGAGCAGTACTTC
>TRBV3-1|TRBJ2-1|-|many
CASSQVYGDYNEQFF
TGTGCCAGCAGCCAAGTCTACGGGGACTACAATGAGCAGTTCTTC
>TRBV29-1|TRBJ1-1|-|few
CSVEDLPWQMNTEAFF
TGCAGCGTTGAAGATCTTCCATGGCAGATGAACACTGAAGCTTTCTTT
>TRBV19|TRBJ2-1|TRBD2|-
CATRGLADFWEQFF
TGTGCCACCAGGGGACTAGCGGACTTTTGGGAGCAGTTCTTC
>TRBV7-2|TRBJ1-3|-|many
CASSLYSGNTIYF
TGTGCCAGCAGCCTGTACTCTGGAAACACCATATATTTT
>TRBV13|TRBJ1-1|-|-
CASSRGTLAEAFF
TGTGCCAGCAGTCGGGGGACACTTGCTGAAGCTTTCTTT
>TRBV24-1|TRBJ2-5|TRBD1|once
CATSRQGGGAWESPPRKTQYF
TGTGCCACCAGCCGACAGGGGGGGGGCGCATGGGAGAGCCCACCGCGGAAGACCCAGTACTTC
>TRBV10-3|TRBJ2-7|-|-
CAISEGRGTYKQYF
TGTGCCATCAGTGAAGGCAGAGGAACTTACAAGCAGTACTTC
>TRBV7-9|TRBJ1-2|-|-
CASNQGLNYGYTF
TGTGCCAGCAACCAAGGTTTGAACTATGGCTACACCTTC
>TRBV5-1|TRBJ2-5|-|-
CASSLNRQETQYF
TGCGCCAGCAGCTTGAACAGACAAGAGACCCAGTACTTC
>TRBV18|TRBJ1-6|-|many
CASSPRTKGNSPLHF
TGTGCCAGCTCACCACGGACCAAGGGTAATTCACCCCTCCACTTT
>TRBV7-9|TRBJ1-4|-|-
CASSFRQGNEKLFF
TGTGCCAGCAGCTTCAGACAAGGAAATGAAAAACTGTTTTTT
>TRBV5-1|TRBJ2-7|TRBD2|once
CASSPHSGRGYEQYF
TGCGCCAGCAGCCCCCATAGCGGGCGGGGATACGAGCAGTACTTC
>TRBV24-1|TRBJ2-1|-|many
CATSDRSSAVSSYNEQFF
TGTGCCACCAGTGATCGATCCTCTGCGGTTAGCTCCTACAATGAGCAGTTCTTC
>TRBV20-1|TRBJ1-5|-|-
CSARESPGTSNQPQHF
TGCAGTGCTAGAGAGTCCCCAGGGACGAGCAATCAGCCCCAGCATTTT
>TRBV5-1|TRBJ2-2|TRBD2|many
CASSLAPGGPRTGELFF
TGCGCCAGCAGCTTGGCACCGGGAGGGCCGAGGACCGGGGAGCTGTTTTTT
>TRBV7-9|TRBJ2-3|-|many
CASSLNGVSDTQYF
TGTGCCAGCAGCCTCAACGGGGTTTCAGATACGCAGTATTTT
>TRBV25-1|TRBJ1-3|-|-
CASSEMVGFSGNTICF
TGTGCCAGCAGTGAGATGGTCGGGTTTTCTGGAAACACCATATGTTTT